The 10 T cell receptor beta chains presented below share a single source sample, sequenced in a study of OX40 agonist ivuxolimab in advanced cancers. Only in-frame clones appear in the TCRdb table, and some are missing; sequencing was by immunoSEQ multiplex PCR. The sample has 95,000 or so clones, roughly 84% seen once. Source: CD4+ or CD8+ T cells sorted from blood, taken in a trial of the OX40 agonist ivuxolimab. Receptor source: an adult with an advanced solid tumor such as melanoma, head and neck, liver or kidney cancer.

The V and J genes are TRBV28 and TRBJ2-3; TRBD2 aligns across 9 bases. Germline loops: CDR1 MDHEN, CDR2 SYDVKM. Trimming took 3 bases from V and 9 from J; bases not matched to a gene: 7. The CDR3 spans 14 residues. CDR3 DNA sequence: TGTGCCAGCAGTTTCGCGGGAGGGAGGCAGACGCAGTATTTT. Its protein is CASSFAGGRQTQYF.

Written as DNA, the CDR3 is TGTGCCAGCAGTTTCCCCACTAGCGGGATTTCTTACAATGAGCAGTTCTTC. This sequence encodes CASSFPTSGISYNEQFF. The chain recombines TRBV28 with TRBJ2-1; TRBD2 matches at 10 bases. Germline CDR1 and CDR2: MDHEN and SYDVKM. The CDR3 covers 17 residues. The trim removed 3 bases at V and 4 bases at J, leaving 9 bases unmatched.

This clone was found once. The chain has TRBV6-4 and TRBJ2-7; TRBD1 agrees at 9 bases. V trimming: 6 bases; J trimming: 5 bases; junction bases outside the gene matches: 8. The CDR3 is 14 residues long. Germline CDR1 and CDR2: MRHNA and SNTAGT. As DNA, the CDR3 is TGTGCCAGCAGAGTTCCGGGACAGGGAGACGAGCAGTACTTC. The encoded protein is CASRVPGQGDEQYF.

The chain combines TRBV9 with TRBJ2-1, with 9 bases identical to TRBD1. With V trimmed by 0 bases and J by 9 bases, 4 bases remained unmatched. The CDR3 is 14 residues long. Germline assignment: CDR1 SGDLS and CDR2 YYNGEE. The CDR3 nucleotides read TGTGCCAGCAGCGTAGCGGGACAGGGATTTGAGCAGTTCTTC. It encodes CASSVAGQGFEQFF.

The V gene is TRBV5-5, the J gene TRBJ1-5, with a possible D match to TRBD1 (6 bases). The CDR3 loop spans 14 amino acids. CDR1 is SGHKS and CDR2 is YYEKEE in the germline V gene (reference sequence). V was pared by 4 bases and J by 5 bases, with 13 bases between. This CDR3 is CASSRETGDQPQHF. Here the CDR3 DNA reads TGTGCCAGCAGCCGCGAGACAGGAGATCAGCCCCAGCATTTT.

The CDR3 nucleotides read TGTGCCAGTAGTCGGTCCGGAGGGGGCATGACGACAGATACGCAGTATTTT. Its protein is CASSRSGGGMTTDTQYF. The chain has TRBV19 and TRBJ2-3, with a tentative D call TRBD1 (7 bases). V was cut by 5 bases and J by 3 bases, with 21 bases left in between. Germline CDR1 and CDR2: LNHDA and SQIVND (reference sequence). The CDR3 loop spans 17 amino acids. The whole variable domain, remainder taken from reference TRBV19 and TRBJ2-3, is DGGITQSPKYLFRKEGQNVTLSCEQNLNHDAMYWYRQDPGQGLRLIYYSQIVNDFQKGDIAEGYSVSREKKESFPLTVTSAQKNPTAFYLCASSRSGGGMTTDTQYFGPGTRLTVL.

V gene TRBV19 combines with J gene TRBJ2-1; 9 positions agree with TRBD2. CDR1 and CDR2 (germline): LNHDA, SQIVND (reference sequence). The V and J ends lost 8 bases and 4 bases, in that order; junction bases with no gene match: 15. The CDR3 loop spans 17 amino acids. The CDR3 sequence: CASGFIAGESLYNEQFF. In DNA form, the CDR3 reads TGTGCCAGTGGTTTCATAGCGGGAGAGTCTCTATACAATGAGCAGTTCTTC.

The rearrangement joins TRBV29-1 to TRBJ2-1, with a tentative D call TRBD2 (6 bases). Trimming took off 8 bases at V and 1 base at J, with 18 bases between the two ends. Germline V gene lookup returns CDR1 SQVTM and CDR2 ANQGSEA. There are 15 residues in the CDR3. CDR3 in amino acids: CSKMGSGRSYNEQFF. The CDR3 coding sequence is TGCAGCAAAATGGGTAGCGGAAGGTCCTACAATGAGCAGTTCTTC.

This chain connects TRBV7-2 to TRBJ2-3; the match to TRBD1 covers 11 bases. Germline assignment: CDR1 SGHTA and CDR2 FQGNSA. The ends lost 6 bases at V and 4 bases at J; junction bases unmatched: 6. The CDR3 consists of 15 residues. The CDR3 reads CASSLAGQGADTQYF. CDR3 DNA sequence: TGTGCCAGCAGTTTGGCGGGACAGGGGGCAGATACGCAGTATTTT.

This rearrangement joins TRBV30 to TRBJ2-7, with 12 nucleotides matching TRBD2. The CDR3 is 15 residues long. After removal of 5 bases from V and 3 bases from J, the junction contained 8 bases not matched to a gene. Per the germline V gene, CDR1 is GTSNPN and CDR2 is SVGIG (reference sequence). This CDR3 is CAWRLAGGPNYEQYF. The DNA of the CDR3 is TGTGCCTGGCGTCTAGCGGGAGGGCCCAACTACGAGCAGTACTTC. Complete variable domain (other parts from reference TRBV30 and TRBJ2-7): SQTIHQWPATLVQPVGSPLSLECTVEGTSNPNLYWYRQAAGRGLQLLFYSVGIGQISSEVPQNLSASRPQDRQFILSSKKLLLSDSGFYLCAWRLAGGPNYEQYFGPGTRLTVT.